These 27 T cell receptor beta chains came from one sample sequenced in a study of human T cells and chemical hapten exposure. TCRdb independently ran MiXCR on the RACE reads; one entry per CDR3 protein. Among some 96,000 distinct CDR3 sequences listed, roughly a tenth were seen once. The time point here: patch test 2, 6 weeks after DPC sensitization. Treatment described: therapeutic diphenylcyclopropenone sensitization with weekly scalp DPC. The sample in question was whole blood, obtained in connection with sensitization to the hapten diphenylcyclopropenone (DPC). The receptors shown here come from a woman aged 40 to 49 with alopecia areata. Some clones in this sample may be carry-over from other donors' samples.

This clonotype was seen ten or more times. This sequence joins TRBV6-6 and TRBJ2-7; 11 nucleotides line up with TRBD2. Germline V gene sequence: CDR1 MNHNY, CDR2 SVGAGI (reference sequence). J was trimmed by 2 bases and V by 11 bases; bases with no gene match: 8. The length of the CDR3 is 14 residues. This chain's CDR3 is CASGVAGGPYEQYF. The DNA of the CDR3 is TGTGCCTCGGGGGTAGCGGGAGGGCCCTACGAGCAGTACTTC.

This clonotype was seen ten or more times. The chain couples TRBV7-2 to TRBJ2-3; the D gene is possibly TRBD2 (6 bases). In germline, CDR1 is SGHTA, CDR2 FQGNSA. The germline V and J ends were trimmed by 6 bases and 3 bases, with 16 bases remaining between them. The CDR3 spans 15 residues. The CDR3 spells CASRFRSGGTDTQYF. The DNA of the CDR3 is TGTGCCAGCAGGTTCAGGAGTGGGGGGACAGATACGCAGTATTTT.

CDR3 coding DNA: TGCGCCAGCAGCCAAGAATGGAGGGGGCTATCCACAGATACGCAGTATTTT. This translates into CASSQEWRGLSTDTQYF. The chain couples TRBV4-1 to TRBJ2-3, with D perhaps TRBD1 (7 bases). The germline gives CDR1 MGHRA, CDR2 YSYEKL. The V end was cut by 0 bases, the J end by 2 bases, with 15 bases between. The CDR3 length is 17 residues.

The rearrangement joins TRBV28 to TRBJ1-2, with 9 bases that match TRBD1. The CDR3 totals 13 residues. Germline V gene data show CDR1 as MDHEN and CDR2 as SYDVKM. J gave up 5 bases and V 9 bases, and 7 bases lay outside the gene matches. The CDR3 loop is CASGTGMDYGYTF. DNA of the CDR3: TGTGCCAGTGGGACAGGGATGGATTATGGCTACACCTTC.

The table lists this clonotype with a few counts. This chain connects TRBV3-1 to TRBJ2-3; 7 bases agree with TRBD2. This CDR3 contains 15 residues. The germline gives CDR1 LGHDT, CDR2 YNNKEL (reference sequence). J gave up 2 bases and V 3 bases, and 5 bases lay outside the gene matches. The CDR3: CASSHLGGTTDTQYF. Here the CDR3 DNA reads TGTGCCAGCAGCCACTTGGGGGGGACCACAGATACGCAGTATTTT.

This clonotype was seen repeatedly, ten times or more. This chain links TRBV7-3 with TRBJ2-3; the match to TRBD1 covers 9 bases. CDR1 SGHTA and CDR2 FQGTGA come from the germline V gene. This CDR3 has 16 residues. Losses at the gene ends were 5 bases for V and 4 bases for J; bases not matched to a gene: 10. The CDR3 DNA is TGTGCCAGCAGCCTAGGAGGGACAGGGACATCAGATACGCAGTATTTT. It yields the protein CASSLGGTGTSDTQYF.

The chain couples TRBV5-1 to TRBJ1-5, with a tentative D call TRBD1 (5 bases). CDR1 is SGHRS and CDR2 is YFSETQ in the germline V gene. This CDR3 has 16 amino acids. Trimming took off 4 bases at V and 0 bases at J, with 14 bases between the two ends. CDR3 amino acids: CASSPGHPDSNQPQHF. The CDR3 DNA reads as TGCGCCAGCAGCCCCGGACATCCCGATAGCAATCAGCCCCAGCATTTT.

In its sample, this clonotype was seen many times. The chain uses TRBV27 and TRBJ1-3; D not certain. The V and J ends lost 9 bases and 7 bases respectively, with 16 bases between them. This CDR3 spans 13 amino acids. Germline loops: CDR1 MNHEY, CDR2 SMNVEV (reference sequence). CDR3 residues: CARDNLMGNTIYF. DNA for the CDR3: TGTGCCAGGGATAATTTGATGGGCAACACCATATATTTT.

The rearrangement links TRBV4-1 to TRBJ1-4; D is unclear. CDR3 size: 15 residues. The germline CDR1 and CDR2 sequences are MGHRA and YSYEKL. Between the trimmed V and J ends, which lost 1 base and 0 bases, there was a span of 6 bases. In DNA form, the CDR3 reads TGCGCCAGCAGCCAAGTTCTATCAACTAATGAAAAACTGTTTTTT. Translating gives CASSQVLSTNEKLFF.

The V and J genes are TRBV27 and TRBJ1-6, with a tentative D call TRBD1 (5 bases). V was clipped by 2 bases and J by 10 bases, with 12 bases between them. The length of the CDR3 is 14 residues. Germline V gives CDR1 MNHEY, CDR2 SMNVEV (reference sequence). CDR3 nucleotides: TGTGCCAGCAGTTTAGCCCAGGGCGGCTCACCCCTCCACTTT. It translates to CASSLAQGGSPLHF.

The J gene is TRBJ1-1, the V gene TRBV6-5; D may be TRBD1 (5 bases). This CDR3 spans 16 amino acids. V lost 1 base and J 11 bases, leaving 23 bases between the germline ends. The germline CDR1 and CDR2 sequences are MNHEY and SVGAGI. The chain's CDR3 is CASSYLVTTGIPGAFF. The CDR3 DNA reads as TGTGCCAGCAGTTACTTGGTGACAACCGGGATCCCAGGGGCTTTCTTT.

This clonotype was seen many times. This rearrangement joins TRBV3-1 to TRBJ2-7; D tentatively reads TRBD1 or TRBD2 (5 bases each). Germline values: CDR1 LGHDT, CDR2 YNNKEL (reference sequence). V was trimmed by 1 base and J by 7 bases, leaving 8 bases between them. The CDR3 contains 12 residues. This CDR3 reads CASSQGDGEQYF. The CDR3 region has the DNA TGTGCCAGCAGCCAAGGGGACGGTGAGCAGTACTTC.

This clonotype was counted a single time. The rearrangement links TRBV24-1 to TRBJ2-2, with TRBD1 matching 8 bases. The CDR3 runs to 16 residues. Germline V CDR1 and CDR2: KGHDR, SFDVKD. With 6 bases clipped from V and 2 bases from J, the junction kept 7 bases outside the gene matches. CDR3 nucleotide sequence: TGTGCCACCAGTCTTGGACAGGGTCGAAACACCGGGGAGCTGTTTTTT. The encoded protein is CATSLGQGRNTGELFF.

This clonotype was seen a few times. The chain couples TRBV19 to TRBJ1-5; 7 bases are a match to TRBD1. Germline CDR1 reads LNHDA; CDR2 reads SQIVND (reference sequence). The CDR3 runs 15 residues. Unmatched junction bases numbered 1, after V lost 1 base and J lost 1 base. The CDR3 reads CASSIVGQSNQPQHF. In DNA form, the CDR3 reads TGTGCCAGTAGTATAGTGGGACAGAGCAATCAGCCCCAGCATTTT.

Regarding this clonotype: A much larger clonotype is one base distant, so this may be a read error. DNA of the CDR3: TGCGCCAGCAGCCAAGCGGCGGATTCATCCCTCCACTTT. Protein sequence: CASSQAADSSLHF. V and J are TRBV4-1 and TRBJ1-6; D is ambiguous. Germline V gene lookup returns CDR1 MGHRA and CDR2 YSYEKL. CDR3 length: 13 residues.

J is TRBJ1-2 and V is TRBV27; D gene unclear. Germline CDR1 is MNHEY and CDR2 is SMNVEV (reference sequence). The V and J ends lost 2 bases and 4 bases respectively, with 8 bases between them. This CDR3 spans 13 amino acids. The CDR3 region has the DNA TGTGCCAGCAGTTTACGGGGTACCTATGGCTACACCTTC. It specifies CASSLRGTYGYTF.

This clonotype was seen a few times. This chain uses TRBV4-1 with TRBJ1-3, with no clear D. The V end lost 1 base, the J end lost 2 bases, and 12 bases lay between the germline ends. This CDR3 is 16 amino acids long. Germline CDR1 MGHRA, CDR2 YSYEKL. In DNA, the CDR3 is TGCGCCAGCAGCCAAGCGGGAGGAGGCGCTGGAAACACCATATATTTT. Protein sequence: CASSQAGGGAGNTIYF.

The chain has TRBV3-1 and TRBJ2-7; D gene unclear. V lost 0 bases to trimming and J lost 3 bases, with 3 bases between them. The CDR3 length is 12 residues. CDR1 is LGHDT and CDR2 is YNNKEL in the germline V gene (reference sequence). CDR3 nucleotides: TGTGCCAGCAGCCAAGAGGACTACGAGCAGTACTTC. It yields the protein CASSQEDYEQYF.

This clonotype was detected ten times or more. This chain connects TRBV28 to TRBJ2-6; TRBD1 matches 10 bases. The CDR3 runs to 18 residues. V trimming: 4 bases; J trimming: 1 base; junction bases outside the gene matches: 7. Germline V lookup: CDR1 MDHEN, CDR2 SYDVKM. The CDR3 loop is CASSWDGTGVSGANVLTF. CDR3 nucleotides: TGTGCCAGCAGTTGGGATGGGACAGGGGTGTCTGGGGCCAACGTCCTGACTTTC.

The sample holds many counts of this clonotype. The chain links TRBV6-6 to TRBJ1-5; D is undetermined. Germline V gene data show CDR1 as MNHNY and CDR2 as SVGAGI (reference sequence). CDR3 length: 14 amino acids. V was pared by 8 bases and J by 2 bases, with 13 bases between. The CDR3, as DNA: TGTGCCAGCGGATCACTGGGTGGCAATCAGCCCCAGCATTTT. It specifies CASGSLGGNQPQHF.

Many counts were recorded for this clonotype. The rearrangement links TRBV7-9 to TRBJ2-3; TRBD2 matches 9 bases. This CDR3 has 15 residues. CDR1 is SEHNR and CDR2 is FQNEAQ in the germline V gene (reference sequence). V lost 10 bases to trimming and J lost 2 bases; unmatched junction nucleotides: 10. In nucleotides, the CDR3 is TGTGCCACAGCCGGGACTAGCAGAAACACAGATACGCAGTATTTT. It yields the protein CATAGTSRNTDTQYF.

The DNA of the CDR3 is TGTGCCATCCTCACTCTACGGGACAGAAACACTGAAGCTTTCTTT. Translating gives CAILTLRDRNTEAFF. The chain uses TRBV7-9 and TRBJ1-1; 7 bases line up with TRBD1. Germline trimming cut 10 bases from V and 2 bases from J; bases unmatched to any gene: 13. The CDR3 extends over 15 amino acids. Looked up from germline, CDR1 is SEHNR and CDR2 is FQNEAQ (reference sequence).

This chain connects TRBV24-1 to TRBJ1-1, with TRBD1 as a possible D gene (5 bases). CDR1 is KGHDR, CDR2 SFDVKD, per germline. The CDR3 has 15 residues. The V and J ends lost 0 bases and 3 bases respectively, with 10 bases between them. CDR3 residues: CATSDLDPRDTEAFF. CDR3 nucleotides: TGTGCCACCAGTGATTTGGACCCCAGGGACACTGAAGCTTTCTTT.

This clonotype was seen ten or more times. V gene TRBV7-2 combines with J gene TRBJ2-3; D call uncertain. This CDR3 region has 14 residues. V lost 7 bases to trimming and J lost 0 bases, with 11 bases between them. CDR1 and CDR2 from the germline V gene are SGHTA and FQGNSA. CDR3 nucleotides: TGTGCCAGCACCCAATCCCTTAGCACAGATACGCAGTATTTT. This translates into CASTQSLSTDTQYF.

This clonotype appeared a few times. Here the CDR3 reads CASSFQNHRVNQPQHF. CDR3 nucleotide sequence: TGTGCCAGCAGCTTTCAAAATCACAGGGTCAATCAGCCCCAGCATTTT. The chain couples TRBV5-6 to TRBJ1-5, with D tentatively TRBD1 (6 bases). The V gene lost 2 bases and the J gene lost 3 bases, with 15 bases spanning the gap. The CDR3 is 16 amino acids. Germline V gives CDR1 SGHDT, CDR2 YYEEEE.

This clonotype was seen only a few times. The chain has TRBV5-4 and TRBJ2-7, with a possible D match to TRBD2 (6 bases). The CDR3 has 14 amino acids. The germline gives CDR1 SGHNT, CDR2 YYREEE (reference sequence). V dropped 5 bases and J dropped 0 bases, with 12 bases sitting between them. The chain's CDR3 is CASRASESSYEQYF. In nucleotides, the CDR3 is TGTGCCAGCAGAGCTAGCGAGAGCTCCTACGAGCAGTACTTC.

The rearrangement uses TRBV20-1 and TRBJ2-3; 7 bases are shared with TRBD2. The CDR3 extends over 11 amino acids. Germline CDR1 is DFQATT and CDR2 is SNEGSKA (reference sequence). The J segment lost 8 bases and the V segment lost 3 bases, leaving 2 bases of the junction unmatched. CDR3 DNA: TGCAGTGCTAGCGGCGGGGGTACGCAGTATTTT. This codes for CSASGGGTQYF.